Listed here are 22 T cell receptor beta chains from one sample, sequenced in a study of graft-versus-host responses after intestinal transplantation. These TCRs are of unknown antigen specificity. Sequencing used immunoSEQ multiplex PCR; TCRdb keeps in-frame clones, though not all of them. The sample contains 65,000 to 85,000 clones, about nine tenths of which appear only once. Sequencing was performed on unstimulated CD8+ T cells sorted from spleen or lymph node cells, taken before transplant. The receptors were sampled from a human donor who was the organ donor for an intestinal transplant.

The chain employs TRBV6-1 and TRBJ2-1, with D maybe TRBD2 (5 bases). Looked up from germline, CDR1 is MNHNS and CDR2 is SASEGT. The CDR3 is 10 residues long. Trimming cost V 8 bases and J 15 bases, with 14 bases left between them. CDR3 in amino acids: CASPEGTWFF. CDR3 sequence (DNA): TGTGCCAGCCCCGAGGGTACTTGGTTCTTC.

This sequence joins TRBV29-1 and TRBJ2-6, with D maybe TRBD1 (5 bases). Germline V gene data show CDR1 as SQVTM and CDR2 as ANQGSEA. This CDR3 contains 16 residues. Trimming removed 5 bases at V and 0 bases at J, with 14 bases between. Here the CDR3 reads CSVLDSRSSGANVLTF. The CDR3 region has the DNA TGCAGCGTTCTAGACAGTCGAAGCTCTGGGGCCAACGTCCTGACTTTC.

This chain connects TRBV28 to TRBJ1-2; the match to TRBD1 covers 7 bases. The germline gives CDR1 MDHEN, CDR2 SYDVKM. V trimming: 5 bases; J trimming: 2 bases; junction bases outside the gene matches: 8. This CDR3 region has 15 residues. CDR3 amino acids: CASSGGQERNYGYTF. The CDR3 bases are TGTGCCAGCAGTGGTGGACAGGAGAGGAACTATGGCTACACCTTC.

This chain uses TRBV5-1 with TRBJ2-7; the match to TRBD1 covers 9 bases. Germline V gene data show CDR1 as SGHRS and CDR2 as YFSETQ. The ends lost 4 bases at V and 2 bases at J; junction bases unmatched: 7. The CDR3 runs 15 residues. CDR3 DNA: TGCGCCAGCAGCATTCTATGGACAGGGGCCTACGAGCAGTACTTC. It encodes CASSILWTGAYEQYF.

The chain uses TRBV6-1 and TRBJ1-2, with 8 bases fitting TRBD1. The CDR3 covers 16 residues. Germline values: CDR1 MNHNS, CDR2 SASEGT. With V trimmed by 2 bases and J by 6 bases, 11 bases remained unmatched. The CDR3 loop is CASSERDRLSWNGYTF. As DNA, the CDR3 is TGTGCCAGCAGTGAACGGGACAGGCTAAGTTGGAATGGCTACACCTTC.

V usage is TRBV7-8 and J usage is TRBJ1-1; no definite D call. The V end lost 5 bases, the J end lost 9 bases, and 22 bases lay between the germline ends. The germline V gene encodes CDR1 SGHVS and CDR2 FQNEAQ. The CDR3 totals 15 residues. The CDR3 reads CASSPNVWFVSKAFF. The CDR3 nucleotides are TGTGCCAGCAGCCCCAACGTTTGGTTTGTATCTAAAGCTTTCTTT. The entire variable domain, with the rest obtained from reference TRBV7-8 and TRBJ1-1, is as follows: GAGVSQSPRYKVAKRGQDVALRCDPISGHVSLFWYQQALGQGPEFLTYFQNEAQLDKSGLPSDRFFAERPEGSVSTLKIQRTQQEDSAVYLCASSPNVWFVSKAFFGQGTRLTVV.

V usage is TRBV27 and J usage is TRBJ1-2; D might be TRBD1 (6 bases). The CDR3 consists of 16 residues. The germline V and J ends were trimmed by 0 bases and 5 bases, with 16 bases remaining between them. The germline gives CDR1 MNHEY, CDR2 SMNVEV (reference sequence). The CDR3 DNA reads TGTGCCAGCAGTTTATCTTCTCCAGGGGCACTTTATGGCTACACCTTC. Translating it yields CASSLSSPGALYGYTF.

The chain couples TRBV15 to TRBJ1-5; the D gene is possibly TRBD1 (6 bases). Per the germline V gene, CDR1 is LNHNV and CDR2 is YYDKDF (reference sequence). The V gene lost 0 bases and the J gene lost 7 bases, with 13 bases spanning the gap. The CDR3 runs to 15 residues. This CDR3 reads CATSRDMGARQPQHF. Written as DNA, the CDR3 is TGTGCCACCAGCAGAGATATGGGGGCGCGGCAGCCCCAGCATTTT.

This chain uses TRBV6-5 with TRBJ1-6, with D unclear. The CDR3 is made up of 14 amino acids. With 4 bases removed from V and 8 bases from J, the gap between germline ends came to 12 bases. CDR1 and CDR2 (germline): MNHEY, SVGAGI. As DNA, the CDR3 is TGTGCCAGCAGTTCCCCAGAGCCCCATTCACCCCTCCACTTT. It is translated as CASSSPEPHSPLHF.

The gene calls are TRBV5-1 and TRBJ1-2; D not certain. The CDR3 consists of 16 residues. The germline V gene has CDR1 SGHRS and CDR2 YFSETQ. Trimming removed 4 bases from V and 4 bases from J, with 20 bases in between. The CDR3 protein is CASSLEGPGDLYGYTF. The CDR3 DNA is TGCGCCAGCAGCCTGGAGGGCCCGGGAGACCTCTATGGCTACACCTTC.

Here the CDR3 reads CASSVRLEAFF. In DNA form, the CDR3 reads TGTGCCAGCAGCGTAAGATTAGAAGCTTTCTTT. The V gene is TRBV7-9, the J gene TRBJ1-1; D gene unclear. The germline V gene encodes CDR1 SEHNR and CDR2 FQNEAQ (reference sequence). The CDR3 has 11 amino acids. Deletions cut 5 bases from V and 8 bases from J, with 9 bases between.

V gene TRBV9 combines with J gene TRBJ2-3; perhaps TRBD2 as D (6 bases). V lost 2 bases, J lost 2 bases, and 15 bases lay in between. The length of the CDR3 is 16 residues. Germline loops: CDR1 SGDLS, CDR2 YYNGEE. The CDR3 protein is CASSVGAGLLTDTQYF. The CDR3 DNA follows: TGTGCCAGCAGCGTCGGAGCGGGCCTACTCACAGATACGCAGTATTTT. Complete variable domain (other parts from reference TRBV9 and TRBJ2-3): DSGVTQTPKHLITATGQRVTLRCSPRSGDLSVYWYQQSLDQGLQFLIQYYNGEERAKGNILERFSAQQFPDLHSELNLSSLELGDSALYFCASSVGAGLLTDTQYFGPGTRLTVL.

This clone was counted a few times. The chain carries TRBV27 and TRBJ2-1; 7 nucleotides line up with TRBD2. The ends lost 5 bases at V and 3 bases at J; junction bases unmatched: 7. Germline values: CDR1 MNHEY, CDR2 SMNVEV (reference sequence). This CDR3 spans 15 amino acids. CDR3 sequence: CASSPGEGIYNEQFF. In nucleotides, the CDR3 is TGTGCCAGCAGTCCCGGGGAGGGGATCTACAATGAGCAGTTCTTC.

The chain employs TRBV7-9 and TRBJ2-7, with D unresolved. V lost 5 bases and J lost 5, with 7 bases in between. CDR3 length equals 11 residues. Per germline, CDR1 SEHNR and CDR2 FQNEAQ (reference sequence). CDR3 coding DNA: TGTGCCAGCAGCCCCGCCCACGAGCAGTACTTC. Encoded protein: CASSPAHEQYF. Full variable domain (outside the CDR3, taken from reference TRBV7-9 and TRBJ2-7): DTGVSQNPRHKITKRGQNVTFRCDPISEHNRLYWYRQTLGQGPEFLTYFQNEAQLEKSRLLSDRFSAERPKGSFSTLEIQRTEQGDSAMYLCASSPAHEQYFGPGTRLTVT.

J is TRBJ2-7 and V is TRBV2; no firm D call. Trimming removed 0 bases from V and 7 bases from J, with 4 bases in between. In germline, CDR1 is SNHLY, CDR2 FYNNEI. The CDR3 runs 11 residues. CDR3 sequence: CASSEALEQYF. The CDR3 DNA sequence: TGTGCCAGCAGTGAAGCTCTTGAGCAGTACTTC.

This clone was detected only once. The rearrangement uses TRBV27 and TRBJ1-4; TRBD1 matches 12 bases. This CDR3 is 14 amino acids long. Germline trimming cut 6 bases from V and 12 bases from J; bases unmatched to any gene: 8. CDR1 is MNHEY and CDR2 is SMNVEV in the germline V gene (reference sequence). CDR3 amino acids: CASSWGTGGRELFF. In DNA form, the CDR3 reads TGTGCCAGCAGCTGGGGGACAGGGGGCAGAGAACTGTTTTTT.

V usage is TRBV9 and J usage is TRBJ2-5, with unresolved D. CDR1 and CDR2 (germline): SGDLS, YYNGEE. V lost 2 bases and J 4 bases, leaving 15 bases between the germline ends. CDR3 length equals 15 residues. The CDR3 DNA sequence: TGTGCCAGCAGCGTCGATACCCGCATGCGAGAGACCCAGTACTTC. Its protein product is CASSVDTRMRETQYF.

The chain carries TRBV30 and TRBJ2-1; the D is unclear. CDR3 length equals 13 residues. CDR1 and CDR2 (germline): GTSNPN, SVGIG (reference sequence). Trimming left V 0 bases short and J 8 bases short, with 11 bases between. CDR3 nucleotides: TGTGCCTGGAGTGTGTCCACGCCCCATGAGCAGTTCTTC. Translating it yields CAWSVSTPHEQFF.

The rearrangement joins TRBV5-1 to TRBJ1-1; D might be TRBD1 (6 bases). The CDR3 is made up of 15 amino acids. In germline, CDR1 is SGHRS, CDR2 YFSETQ. With 1 base removed from V and 1 base from J, the gap between germline ends came to 11 bases. CDR3 residues: CASSLTLDRNTEAFF. CDR3 nucleotide sequence: TGCGCCAGCAGCTTGACTTTGGACAGGAACACTGAAGCTTTCTTT.

The chain joins TRBV5-4 to TRBJ2-3; D is perhaps TRBD1 (5 bases). The V gene lost 1 base and the J gene lost 0 bases, with 9 bases spanning the gap. Germline values: CDR1 SGHNT, CDR2 YYREEE (reference sequence). This CDR3 has 15 amino acids. The CDR3 is CASSLRGSSTDTQYF. The CDR3 DNA reads TGTGCCAGCAGCTTGAGGGGCTCTAGCACAGATACGCAGTATTTT.

The CDR3 DNA follows: TGCGCCAGCAGCCAAGGACCTTCCGGGGGCTACACCTTC. It encodes CASSQGPSGGYTF. The chain is built from TRBV4-1 and TRBJ1-2; D remains ambiguous. Germline V gene lookup returns CDR1 MGHRA and CDR2 YSYEKL. Trimming stripped 1 base from V and 8 bases from J, with 11 bases between. The CDR3 covers 13 residues.

V and J are TRBV6-1 and TRBJ1-4; D is unclear. V lost 10 bases and J lost 4, with 13 bases in between. The CDR3 runs 13 residues. Germline values: CDR1 MNHNS, CDR2 SASEGT. The CDR3: CATSGFHNEKLFF. The DNA of the CDR3 is TGTGCCACCTCGGGGTTCCATAATGAAAAACTGTTTTTT.